These 27 T cell receptor beta chains came from one sample sequenced in a study of shared clonotypes between healthy human individuals. The assay was immunoSEQ multiplex PCR, and TCRdb's table has in-frame clones only and misses some. This table has 2 million to 2.5 million clones, 85% to 95% appearing once. Sequencing was done on a sample of naive CD4+ T cells from PBMCs. Subset in this sample: CD45RA+ positively selected. The receptors here all came from a man younger than 35 in good health. Some clones in this sample may be carry-over from other donors' samples.

The chain is built from TRBV28 and TRBJ1-5, with TRBD1 identical over 7 bases. The CDR3 consists of 16 residues. Germline V gene lookup returns CDR1 MDHEN and CDR2 SYDVKM. Trimming at V came to 5 bases and at J to 6 bases, leaving 13 bases not matched to a gene. CDR3 sequence (DNA): TGTGCCAGCAGTCCGGCTGAGGGGGCTGCGAGTCAGCCCCAGCATTTT. This sequence encodes CASSPAEGAASQPQHF.

This chain uses TRBV25-1 with TRBJ1-1; D may be TRBD1 (5 bases). V was trimmed by 6 bases and J by 4 bases, leaving 15 bases between them. CDR3 length: 14 amino acids. Germline CDR1 MGHDK, CDR2 SYGVNS. The CDR3 spells CASRNPFGGTEAFF. The CDR3 nucleotides are TGTGCCAGCAGGAACCCCTTCGGGGGCACTGAAGCTTTCTTT.

This clone has a handful of counts. CDR3 amino acids: CASSAGQGFTEAFF. The DNA of the CDR3 is TGTGCCAGCAGCGCAGGACAGGGTTTCACTGAAGCTTTCTTT. The chain is built from TRBV7-9 and TRBJ1-1, with 8 bases aligning to TRBD1. There are 14 residues in the CDR3. Trimming removed 5 bases from V and 4 bases from J; junction bases left unmatched: 6. The germline CDR1 and CDR2 sequences are SEHNR and FQNEAQ (reference sequence). The full variable domain, rest sourced from reference TRBV7-9 and TRBJ1-1, is DTGVSQNPRHKITKRGQNVTFRCDPISEHNRLYWYRQTLGQGPEFLTYFQNEAQLEKSRLLSDRFSAERPKGSFSTLEIQRTEQGDSAMYLCASSAGQGFTEAFFGQGTRLTVV.

The gene calls are TRBV30 and TRBJ2-2, with 16 nucleotides matching TRBD2. The CDR3 runs 18 residues. CDR1 is GTSNPN, CDR2 SVGIG, per germline (reference sequence). The J segment lost 3 bases and the V segment lost 2 bases, leaving 6 bases of the junction unmatched. The CDR3 sequence: CAWSSGLAGGVDTGELFF. The CDR3 DNA follows: TGTGCCTGGAGTTCGGGACTAGCGGGAGGGGTAGACACCGGGGAGCTGTTTTTT.

J is TRBJ2-2 and V is TRBV5-5, with D possibly matching TRBD2 (6 bases). CDR1 and CDR2 from the germline V gene are SGHKS and YYEKEE (reference sequence). Trimming removed 4 bases at V and 1 base at J, with 14 bases between. The CDR3 totals 16 residues. CDR3 DNA: TGTGCCAGCAGCCTGAGGGGTAGCGGGAACACCGGGGAGCTGTTTTTT. It is translated as CASSLRGSGNTGELFF.

The chain couples TRBV5-1 to TRBJ2-1; 9 nucleotides line up with TRBD1. CDR1 SGHRS and CDR2 YFSETQ come from the germline V gene. The V segment lost 2 bases and the J segment 6 bases; nucleotides outside the gene matches: 6. The CDR3 has 15 amino acids. CDR3 sequence: CASSFGTGWVNEQFF. The CDR3 DNA reads as TGCGCCAGCAGCTTCGGGACAGGGTGGGTCAATGAGCAGTTCTTC. The whole variable domain, filled in from reference TRBV5-1 and TRBJ2-1, reads KAGVTQTPRYLIKTRGQQVTLSCSPISGHRSVSWYQQTPGQGLQFLFEYFSETQRNKGNFPGRFSGRQFSNSRSEMNVSTLELGDSALYLCASSFGTGWVNEQFFGPGTRLTVL.

The genes are TRBV6-5 and TRBJ1-1; 10 bases line up with TRBD1. The CDR3 is 15 amino acids. V trimming: 4 bases; J trimming: 4 bases; junction bases outside the gene matches: 6. CDR1 and CDR2 from the germline V gene are MNHEY and SVGAGI. CDR3 region: CASSSGQGTGTEAFF. The CDR3, as DNA: TGTGCCAGCAGTTCGGGACAGGGGACGGGCACTGAAGCTTTCTTT.

The chain is built from TRBV7-6 and TRBJ1-1, with D perhaps matching TRBD1 (5 bases). The CDR3 contains 14 residues. Germline-derived CDR1 and CDR2 are SGHVS and FNYEAQ. The V gene lost 7 bases and the J gene lost 3 bases, with 15 bases spanning the gap. The CDR3 is CASTFRVKDTEAFF. The CDR3 DNA follows: TGTGCCAGCACCTTCAGGGTGAAGGACACTGAAGCTTTCTTT.

The V gene is TRBV10-3, the J gene TRBJ2-1, with no clear D. The CDR3 runs to 12 residues. Trimming removed 6 bases at V and 7 bases at J, with 10 bases between. CDR1 and CDR2 (germline): ENHRY, SYGVKD. The CDR3 coding sequence is TGTGCCATCAGCCCAGCAGAGAATGAGCAGTTCTTC. It yields the protein CAISPAENEQFF.

J is TRBJ2-7 and V is TRBV7-9, with D perhaps TRBD2 (7 bases). Trimming took off 8 bases at V and 3 bases at J, with 17 bases between the two ends. This CDR3 has 14 amino acids. Germline CDR1 reads SEHNR; CDR2 reads FQNEAQ (reference sequence). CDR3 DNA sequence: TGTGCCAGCGCGCCCGGGGGGCAGCACTACGAGCAGTACTTC. It encodes CASAPGGQHYEQYF.

The chain is built from TRBV5-1 and TRBJ2-7; TRBD2 matches at 7 bases. The CDR3 loop spans 16 amino acids. Trimming removed 5 bases from V and 3 bases from J; junction bases left unmatched: 14. The germline V gene has CDR1 SGHRS and CDR2 YFSETQ. The CDR3 region is CASSSEAGLAVYEQYF. CDR3 nucleotide sequence: TGCGCCAGCAGTTCTGAGGCGGGTCTAGCGGTCTACGAGCAGTACTTC.

This chain links TRBV5-1 with TRBJ1-2, with 8 bases fitting TRBD1. The CDR3 runs to 15 residues. Germline V gene sequence: CDR1 SGHRS, CDR2 YFSETQ. Unmatched junction bases numbered 8, after V lost 0 bases and J lost 7 bases. DNA of the CDR3: TGCGCCAGCAGCTTGGCCGACAGGGGTCAGTCTGGCTACACCTTC. It encodes CASSLADRGQSGYTF.

This chain links TRBV6-9 with TRBJ2-7; a weak D match, TRBD2 (7 bases). CDR3 length equals 17 residues. From germline, CDR1 is MNHGY and CDR2 SVAAGI. The V end was cut by 0 bases, the J end by 4 bases, with 19 bases between. CDR3 in DNA: TGTGCCAGCAGTTATTCGGGGGGACGGGGGGCGTCTTACGAGCAGTACTTC. It encodes CASSYSGGRGASYEQYF.

The V call is TRBV5-1, the J call TRBJ1-4, with unresolved D. Germline CDR1 is SGHRS and CDR2 is YFSETQ. The CDR3 length is 14 residues. Trimming cost V 4 bases and J 5 bases, with 12 bases left between them. CDR3 bases: TGCGCCAGCAGCCCGGAGGTGGGGAATGAAAAACTGTTTTTT. This translates into CASSPEVGNEKLFF.

The gene calls are TRBV5-1 and TRBJ2-7; TRBD2 agrees at 7 bases. V lost 3 bases, J lost 2 bases, and 8 bases stayed unmatched. Germline V gene lookup returns CDR1 SGHRS and CDR2 YFSETQ. The CDR3 has 15 amino acids. Written as DNA, the CDR3 is TGCGCCAGCAGCTCGAGGGGCGGGGGAACCTACGAGCAGTACTTC. Protein product: CASSSRGGGTYEQYF. Full variable domain (missing parts from reference TRBV5-1 and TRBJ2-7): KAGVTQTPRYLIKTRGQQVTLSCSPISGHRSVSWYQQTPGQGLQFLFEYFSETQRNKGNFPGRFSGRQFSNSRSEMNVSTLELGDSALYLCASSSRGGGTYEQYFGPGTRLTVT.

V usage is TRBV30 and J usage is TRBJ2-5; D possibly corresponds to TRBD2 (5 bases). V was cut by 8 bases and J by 3 bases, with 19 bases left in between. CDR3 length: 14 amino acids. CDR1 is GTSNPN and CDR2 is SVGIG in the germline V gene (reference sequence). CDR3 protein: CALGGGQEKETQYF. For the CDR3, the DNA is TGTGCCCTCGGAGGTGGGCAGGAGAAAGAGACCCAGTACTTC.

The chain employs TRBV10-3 and TRBJ2-1; 13 positions agree with TRBD2. The CDR3 runs to 16 residues. The junction had 5 bases not matched to a gene; V was cut back by 1 base and J by 8 bases. Germline V gives CDR1 ENHRY, CDR2 SYGVKD. CDR3 bases: TGTGCCATCAGTGAGTTTGGGACTAGCGGGACATATGAGCAGTTCTTC. This sequence encodes CAISEFGTSGTYEQFF.

The J gene is TRBJ2-6, the V gene TRBV10-3; D not resolved. The CDR3 totals 17 residues. V lost 4 bases and J 0 bases, leaving 13 bases between the germline ends. Germline CDR1 ENHRY, CDR2 SYGVKD. CDR3 sequence (DNA): TGTGCCATCAGTGGACCCGTCCTGGGCTCTGGGGCCAACGTCCTGACTTTC. The encoded protein is CAISGPVLGSGANVLTF.

The rearrangement joins TRBV5-1 to TRBJ1-4; 9 nucleotides agree with TRBD1. The CDR3 extends over 17 amino acids. J lost 0 bases, V lost 4 bases, and 7 bases had no gene match. In germline, CDR1 is SGHRS, CDR2 YFSETQ. The CDR3 nucleotides read TGCGCCAGCAGCGTCGGGACAGGGTTTTCAACTAATGAAAAACTGTTTTTT. Amino acid sequence: CASSVGTGFSTNEKLFF.

The chain employs TRBV6-1 and TRBJ1-2; 7 positions match TRBD1. The CDR3 consists of 14 residues. Germline V gene data show CDR1 as MNHNS and CDR2 as SASEGT. V lost 7 bases to trimming and J lost 0 bases; unmatched junction nucleotides: 5. Here the CDR3 DNA reads TGTGCCAGCAACGGACAGGTATCTAACTATGGCTACACCTTC. This gives the protein CASNGQVSNYGYTF.

The sample holds one count of this clone. This chain joins TRBV11-2 and TRBJ1-1, with D hard to call. CDR1 and CDR2 from the germline V gene are SGHAT and FQNNGV. The CDR3 extends over 15 amino acids. Trimming removed 5 bases from V and 1 base from J, with 14 bases in between. In nucleotides, the CDR3 is TGTGCCAGCAGCCCAAGCTTCCGGGGGAACACTGAAGCTTTCTTT. It is translated as CASSPSFRGNTEAFF.

This chain uses TRBV6-5 with TRBJ1-1; D call uncertain. V dropped 0 bases and J dropped 1 base, with 6 bases sitting between them. The CDR3 loop spans 14 amino acids. Germline lookup yields CDR1 MNHEY and CDR2 SVGAGI. The DNA for the CDR3 is TGTGCCAGCAGTTACTCGACGCAGAACACTGAAGCTTTCTTT. Its protein is CASSYSTQNTEAFF.

This clone has only one observation. This chain links TRBV5-1 with TRBJ1-1; 7 positions agree with TRBD1. This CDR3 has 15 amino acids. CDR1 is SGHRS, CDR2 YFSETQ, per germline. V was pared by 3 bases and J by 3 bases, with 8 bases of the junction left unmatched. The CDR3 DNA reads as TGCGCCAGCAGCTCCCAGGGGGGAGCGGACACTGAAGCTTTCTTT. This sequence encodes CASSSQGGADTEAFF. Filled out from reference TRBV5-1 and TRBJ1-1, the complete variable domain reads KAGVTQTPRYLIKTRGQQVTLSCSPISGHRSVSWYQQTPGQGLQFLFEYFSETQRNKGNFPGRFSGRQFSNSRSEMNVSTLELGDSALYLCASSSQGGADTEAFFGQGTRLTVV.

The V and J genes are TRBV19 and TRBJ1-4, with D maybe TRBD1 (6 bases). The V end was cut by 3 bases, the J end by 8 bases, with 19 bases between. Germline CDR1 is LNHDA and CDR2 is SQIVND (reference sequence). The CDR3 covers 16 residues. The CDR3 DNA follows: TGTGCCAGTAGTATTCGTCTTTCTGGGGGCTGGGAAAAACTGTTTTTT. It encodes CASSIRLSGGWEKLFF.

V usage is TRBV28 and J usage is TRBJ1-5; TRBD1 matches at 7 bases. The CDR3 covers 10 residues. Germline lookup yields CDR1 MDHEN and CDR2 SYDVKM. V dropped 10 bases and J dropped 15; count of bases not matched to a gene: 9. CDR3 nucleotide sequence: TGTGCCACGCAGACAGGGCGTTGGCATTTT. As protein: CATQTGRWHF.

This clone showed up just a few times. The chain is built from TRBV6-5 and TRBJ2-5; 9 bases map to TRBD1. The CDR3 is 15 residues long. The V gene's germline CDR1 is MNHEY and CDR2 SVGAGI. V lost 4 bases and J lost 4; bases outside the gene matches: 7. Written as DNA, the CDR3 is TGTGCCAGCAGTTTCAACAGGGGGCTTGGAGAGACCCAGTACTTC. Its protein is CASSFNRGLGETQYF.

V is TRBV28 and J is TRBJ2-5; 7 bases are shared with TRBD1. The J segment lost 3 bases and the V segment lost 1 base, leaving 5 bases of the junction unmatched. Germline V gene lookup returns CDR1 MDHEN and CDR2 SYDVKM. The CDR3 extends over 15 amino acids. DNA of the CDR3: TGTGCCAGCAGTTTATTGGGGGACAGCGAAGAGACCCAGTACTTC. Translation: CASSLLGDSEETQYF.